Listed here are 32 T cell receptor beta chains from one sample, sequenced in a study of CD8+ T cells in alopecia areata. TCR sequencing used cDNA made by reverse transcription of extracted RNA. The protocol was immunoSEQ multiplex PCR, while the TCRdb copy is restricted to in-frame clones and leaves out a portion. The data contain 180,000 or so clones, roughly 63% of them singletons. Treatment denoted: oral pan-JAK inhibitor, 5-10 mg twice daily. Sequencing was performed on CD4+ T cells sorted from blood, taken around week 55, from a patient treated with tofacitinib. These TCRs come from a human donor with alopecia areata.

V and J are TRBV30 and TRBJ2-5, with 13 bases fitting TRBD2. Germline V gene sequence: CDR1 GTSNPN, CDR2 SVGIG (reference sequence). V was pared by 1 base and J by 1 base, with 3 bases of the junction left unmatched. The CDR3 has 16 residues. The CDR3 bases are TGTGCCTGGAGTGATTGGACTAGCGGGGGCCAAGAGACCCAGTACTTC. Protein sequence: CAWSDWTSGGQETQYF.

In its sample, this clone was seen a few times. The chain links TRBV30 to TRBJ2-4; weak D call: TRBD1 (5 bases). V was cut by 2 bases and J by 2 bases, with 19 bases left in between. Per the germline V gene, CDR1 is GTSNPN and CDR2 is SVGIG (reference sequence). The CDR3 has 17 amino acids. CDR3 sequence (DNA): TGTGCCTGGAGTCCACCCTTCGTAGGACAAACCAAAAACATTCAGTACTTC. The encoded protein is CAWSPPFVGQTKNIQYF.

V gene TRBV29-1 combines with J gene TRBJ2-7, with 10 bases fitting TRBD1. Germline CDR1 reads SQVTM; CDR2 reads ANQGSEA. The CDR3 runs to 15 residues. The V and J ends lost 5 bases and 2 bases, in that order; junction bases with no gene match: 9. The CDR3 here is CSVSGTGDTPYEQYF. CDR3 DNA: TGCAGCGTTTCCGGGACAGGGGATACCCCCTACGAGCAGTACTTC.

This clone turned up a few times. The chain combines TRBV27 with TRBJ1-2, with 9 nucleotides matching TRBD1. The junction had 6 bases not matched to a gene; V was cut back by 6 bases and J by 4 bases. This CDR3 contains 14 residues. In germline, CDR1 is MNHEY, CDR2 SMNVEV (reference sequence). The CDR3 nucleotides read TGTGCCAGCAGCCGGGACAGGGCCTTCTATGGCTACACCTTC. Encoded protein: CASSRDRAFYGYTF.

In DNA, the CDR3 is TGTGCCAGCAGACAGGACGGCTACGAGCAGTACTTC. Translated, it gives CASRQDGYEQYF. This sequence joins TRBV11-1 and TRBJ2-7; D is possibly TRBD1 (5 bases). Germline V gene data show CDR1 as SGHAT and CDR2 as FQDESV (reference sequence). This CDR3 is 12 amino acids long. V was cut by 6 bases and J by 3 bases, with 9 bases left in between.

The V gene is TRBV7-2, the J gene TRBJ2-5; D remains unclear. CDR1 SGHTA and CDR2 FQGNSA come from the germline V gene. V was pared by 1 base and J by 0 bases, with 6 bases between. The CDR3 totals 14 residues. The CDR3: CASSLEANQETQYF. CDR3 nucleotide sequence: TGTGCCAGCAGCTTAGAGGCCAACCAAGAGACCCAGTACTTC.

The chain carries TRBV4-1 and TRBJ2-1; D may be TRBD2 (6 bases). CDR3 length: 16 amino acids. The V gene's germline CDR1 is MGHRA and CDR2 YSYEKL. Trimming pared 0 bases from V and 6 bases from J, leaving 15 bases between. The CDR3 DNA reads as TGCGCCAGCAGCCAAGAAATGACTAGTATCTCCAATGAGCAGTTCTTC. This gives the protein CASSQEMTSISNEQFF.

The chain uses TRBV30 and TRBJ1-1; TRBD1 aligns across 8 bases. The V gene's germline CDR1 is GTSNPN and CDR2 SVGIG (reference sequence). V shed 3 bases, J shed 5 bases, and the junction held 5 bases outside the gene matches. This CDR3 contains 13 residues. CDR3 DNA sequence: TGTGCCTGGAGCCGGACAGGGCGTACTGAAGCTTTCTTT. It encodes CAWSRTGRTEAFF.

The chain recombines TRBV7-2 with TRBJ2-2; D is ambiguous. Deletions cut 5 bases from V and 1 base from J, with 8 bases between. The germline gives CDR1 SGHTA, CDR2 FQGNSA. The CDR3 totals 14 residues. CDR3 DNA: TGTGCCAGCAGCACAAGCGTGAACACCGGGGAGCTGTTTTTT. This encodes CASSTSVNTGELFF.

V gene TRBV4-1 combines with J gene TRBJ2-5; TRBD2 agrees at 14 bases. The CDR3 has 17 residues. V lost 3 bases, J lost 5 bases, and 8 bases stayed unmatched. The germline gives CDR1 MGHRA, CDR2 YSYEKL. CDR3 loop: CASSQTSGGADSETQYF. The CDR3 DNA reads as TGCGCCAGCAGCCAGACTAGCGGGGGGGCAGATTCCGAGACCCAGTACTTC.

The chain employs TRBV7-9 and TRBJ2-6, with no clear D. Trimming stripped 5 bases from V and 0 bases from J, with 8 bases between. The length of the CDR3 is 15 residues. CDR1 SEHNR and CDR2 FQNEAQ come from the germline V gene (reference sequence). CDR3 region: CASSRSSSGANVLTF. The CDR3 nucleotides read TGTGCCAGCAGCCGGTCGAGCTCTGGGGCCAACGTCCTGACTTTC.

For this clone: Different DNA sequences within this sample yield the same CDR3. The CDR3, as DNA: TGCAGCGCCGGAAGGGGGCACGAGCAGTACTTC. It translates to CSAGRGHEQYF. This chain links TRBV29-1 with TRBJ2-7, with 7 positions matching TRBD1. From germline, CDR1 is SQVTM and CDR2 ANQGSEA. V was clipped by 7 bases and J by 5 bases; unmatched bases: 5. This CDR3 is 11 amino acids long.

This CDR3 reads CASSLSLGSGYTF. CDR3 coding DNA: TGTGCCAGCAGTTTATCGTTGGGGAGCGGCTACACCTTC. The V and J genes are TRBV27 and TRBJ1-2; D is uncertain. The germline V gene encodes CDR1 MNHEY and CDR2 SMNVEV (reference sequence). V gave up 0 bases and J gave up 8 bases, with 10 bases separating them. The CDR3 covers 13 residues.

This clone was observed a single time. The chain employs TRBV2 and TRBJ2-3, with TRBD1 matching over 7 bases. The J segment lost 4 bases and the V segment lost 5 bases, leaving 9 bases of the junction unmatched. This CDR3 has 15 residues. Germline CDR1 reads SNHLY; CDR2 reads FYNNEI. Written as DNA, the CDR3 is TGTGCCAGCAGTCCGACAGGGAAGGGTCCAGATACGCAGTATTTT. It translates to CASSPTGKGPDTQYF.

The CDR3, as DNA: TGTGCCAGCAGCTCCTCTTCCTACGAGCAGTACTTC. Translating gives CASSSSSYEQYF. The chain uses TRBV7-9 and TRBJ2-7; D not resolved. The CDR3 loop spans 12 amino acids. Germline CDR1 reads SEHNR; CDR2 reads FQNEAQ (reference sequence). V was cut by 4 bases and J by 1 base, with 5 bases left in between.

CDR3 residues: CASSPTAGGNSPLHF. As DNA, the CDR3 is TGTGCCAGCAGTCCTACGGCAGGTGGTAATTCACCCCTCCACTTT. The genes are TRBV2 and TRBJ1-6, with no clear D. The ends were cut back, 5 bases at V and 6 bases at J, with 14 bases in the middle. This CDR3 has 15 amino acids. Germline lookup yields CDR1 SNHLY and CDR2 FYNNEI.

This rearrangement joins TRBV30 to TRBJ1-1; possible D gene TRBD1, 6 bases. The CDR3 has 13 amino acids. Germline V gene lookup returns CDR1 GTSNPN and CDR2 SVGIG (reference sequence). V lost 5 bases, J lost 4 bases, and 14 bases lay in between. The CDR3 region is CAWGGQYGTEAFF. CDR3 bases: TGTGCCTGGGGCGGACAGTACGGCACTGAAGCTTTCTTT.

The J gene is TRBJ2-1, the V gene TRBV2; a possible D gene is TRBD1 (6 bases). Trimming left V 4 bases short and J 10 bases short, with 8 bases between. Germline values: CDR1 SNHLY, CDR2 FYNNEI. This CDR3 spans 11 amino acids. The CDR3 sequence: CASSVGGEQFF. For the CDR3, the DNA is TGTGCCAGCAGTGTAGGGGGAGAGCAGTTCTTC.

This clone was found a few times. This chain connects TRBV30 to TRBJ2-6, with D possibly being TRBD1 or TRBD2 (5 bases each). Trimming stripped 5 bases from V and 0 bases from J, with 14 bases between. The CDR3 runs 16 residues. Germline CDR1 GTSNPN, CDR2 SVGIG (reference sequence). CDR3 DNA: TGTGCCTGGGGGGGACCGATTAGCTCTGGGGCCAACGTCCTGACTTTC. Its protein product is CAWGGPISSGANVLTF.

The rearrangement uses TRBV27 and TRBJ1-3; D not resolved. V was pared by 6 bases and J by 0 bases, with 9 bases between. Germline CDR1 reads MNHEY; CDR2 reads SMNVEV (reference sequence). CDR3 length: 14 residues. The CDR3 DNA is TGTGCCAGCAGGCCAGAAGACTCTGGAAACACCATATATTTT. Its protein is CASRPEDSGNTIYF.

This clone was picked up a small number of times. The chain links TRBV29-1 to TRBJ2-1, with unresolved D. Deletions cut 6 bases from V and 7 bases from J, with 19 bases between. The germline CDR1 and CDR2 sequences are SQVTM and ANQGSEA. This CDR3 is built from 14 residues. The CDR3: CSVDLPPLRNEQFF. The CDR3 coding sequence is TGCAGCGTAGACTTACCACCACTCAGGAATGAGCAGTTCTTC.

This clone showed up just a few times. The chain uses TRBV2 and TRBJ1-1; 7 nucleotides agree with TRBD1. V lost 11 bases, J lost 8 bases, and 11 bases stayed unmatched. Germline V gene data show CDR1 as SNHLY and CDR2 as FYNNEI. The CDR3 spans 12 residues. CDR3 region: CAQRRDRQEAFF. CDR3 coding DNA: TGTGCCCAGCGGAGGGACAGACAGGAAGCTTTCTTT.

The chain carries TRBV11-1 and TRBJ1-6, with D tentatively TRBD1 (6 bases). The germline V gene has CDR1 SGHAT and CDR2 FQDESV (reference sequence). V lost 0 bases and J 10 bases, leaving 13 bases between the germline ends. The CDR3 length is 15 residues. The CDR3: CASSLARRTVSPLHF. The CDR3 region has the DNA TGTGCCAGCAGCTTAGCTCGAAGGACAGTCTCACCCCTCCACTTT.

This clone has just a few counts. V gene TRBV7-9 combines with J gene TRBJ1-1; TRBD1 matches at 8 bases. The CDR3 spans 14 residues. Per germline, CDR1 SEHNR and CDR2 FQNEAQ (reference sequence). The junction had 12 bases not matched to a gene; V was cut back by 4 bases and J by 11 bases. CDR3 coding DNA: TGTGCCAGCAGCTCCAGCATCAGGGGGCGAGGGGCTTTCTTT. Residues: CASSSSIRGRGAFF.

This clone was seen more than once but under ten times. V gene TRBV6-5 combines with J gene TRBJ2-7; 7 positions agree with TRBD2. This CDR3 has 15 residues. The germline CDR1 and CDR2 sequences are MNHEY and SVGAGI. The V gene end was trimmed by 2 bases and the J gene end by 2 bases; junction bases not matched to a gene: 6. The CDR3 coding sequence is TGTGCCAGCAGTTACGAGCCTAGCGGAGCCTACGAGCAGTACTTC. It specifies CASSYEPSGAYEQYF.

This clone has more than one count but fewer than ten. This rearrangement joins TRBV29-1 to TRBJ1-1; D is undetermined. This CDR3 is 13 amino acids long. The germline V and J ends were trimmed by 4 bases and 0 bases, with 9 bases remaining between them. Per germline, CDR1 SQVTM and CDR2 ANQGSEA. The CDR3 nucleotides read TGCAGCGTTGTACGCAAGCTGAACACTGAAGCTTTCTTT. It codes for CSVVRKLNTEAFF.

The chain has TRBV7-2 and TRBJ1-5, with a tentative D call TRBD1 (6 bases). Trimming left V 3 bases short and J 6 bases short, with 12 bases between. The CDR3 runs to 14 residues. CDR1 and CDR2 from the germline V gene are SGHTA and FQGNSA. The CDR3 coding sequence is TGTGCCAGCAGCTTGGACAGTCTGCGTCAGCCCCAGCATTTT. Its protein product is CASSLDSLRQPQHF.

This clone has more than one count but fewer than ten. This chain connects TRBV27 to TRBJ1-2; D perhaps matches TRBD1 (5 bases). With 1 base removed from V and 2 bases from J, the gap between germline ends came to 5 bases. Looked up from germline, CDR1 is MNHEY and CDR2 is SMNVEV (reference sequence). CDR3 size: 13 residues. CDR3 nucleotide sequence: TGTGCCAGCAGTTTATACAGGAACTATGGCTACACCTTC. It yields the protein CASSLYRNYGYTF.

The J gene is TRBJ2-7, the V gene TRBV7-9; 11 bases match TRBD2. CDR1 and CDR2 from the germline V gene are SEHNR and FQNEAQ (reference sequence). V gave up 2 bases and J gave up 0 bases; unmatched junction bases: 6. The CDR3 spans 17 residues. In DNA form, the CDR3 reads TGTGCCAGCAGCTTAAACCTACTAGCGGGGGCCTCCTACGAGCAGTACTTC. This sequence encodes CASSLNLLAGASYEQYF.

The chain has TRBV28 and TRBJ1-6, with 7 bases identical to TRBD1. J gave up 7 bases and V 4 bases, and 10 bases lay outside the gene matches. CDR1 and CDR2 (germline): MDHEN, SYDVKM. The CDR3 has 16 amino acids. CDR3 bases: TGTGCCAGCAGTTCGCCCCCGGGACAGCAGAATTCACCCCTCCACTTT. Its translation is CASSSPPGQQNSPLHF.

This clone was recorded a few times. The chain's CDR3 is CAAKTGARTDTQYF. The CDR3 region has the DNA TGTGCCGCTAAGACAGGGGCCCGCACAGATACGCAGTATTTT. J is TRBJ2-3 and V is TRBV6-1; the match to TRBD1 covers 8 bases. This CDR3 region has 14 residues. Germline-derived CDR1 and CDR2 are MNHNS and SASEGT. V lost 11 bases to trimming and J lost 1 base; unmatched junction nucleotides: 8.

In DNA, the CDR3 is TGTGCCAGCACCCGAGGACAGGGGAACTATGGCTACACCTTC. Residues: CASTRGQGNYGYTF. The chain carries TRBV27 and TRBJ1-2; 9 nucleotides agree with TRBD1. The V gene's germline CDR1 is MNHEY and CDR2 SMNVEV (reference sequence). With 7 bases clipped from V and 2 bases from J, the junction kept 5 bases outside the gene matches. The CDR3 sequence is 14 residues long.